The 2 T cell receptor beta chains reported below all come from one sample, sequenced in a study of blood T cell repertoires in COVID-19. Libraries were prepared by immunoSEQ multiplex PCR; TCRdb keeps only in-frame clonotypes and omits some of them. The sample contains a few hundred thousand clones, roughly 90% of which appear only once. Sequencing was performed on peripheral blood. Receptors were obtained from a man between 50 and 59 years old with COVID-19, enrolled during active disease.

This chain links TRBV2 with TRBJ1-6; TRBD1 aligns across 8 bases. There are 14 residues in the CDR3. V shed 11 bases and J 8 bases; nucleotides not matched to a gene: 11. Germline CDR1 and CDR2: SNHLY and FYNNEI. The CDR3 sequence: CAGGIDRGHSPLHF. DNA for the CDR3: TGTGCCGGAGGGATTGACAGGGGACATTCACCCCTCCACTTT.

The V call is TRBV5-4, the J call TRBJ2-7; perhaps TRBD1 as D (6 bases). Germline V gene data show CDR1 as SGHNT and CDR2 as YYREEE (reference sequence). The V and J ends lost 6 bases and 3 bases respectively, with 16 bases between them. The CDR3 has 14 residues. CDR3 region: CASTKGGSGYEQYF. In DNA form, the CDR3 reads TGTGCCAGCACCAAAGGGGGTTCCGGCTACGAGCAGTACTTC.